The sequence of this T cell receptor beta chain was determined in a study of blood T cell repertoires in COVID-19. Sequenced by immunoSEQ multiplex PCR; TCRdb stores in-frame clones only, minus some. This table holds around 130,000 clones, under 85% found once. Per the germline V gene, CDR1 is LNHDA and CDR2 is SQIVND (reference sequence). The CDR3 extends over 14 amino acids. The J segment lost 6 bases and the V segment lost 5 bases, leaving 4 bases of the junction unmatched. The chain combines TRBV19 with TRBJ2-3; 11 bases align to TRBD1. The source of this sequence is a young man who had recovered from COVID-19. Sequenced: PBMCs or T cells enriched from blood (not recorded which). The DNA of the CDR3 is TGTGCCAGTAGTCGGACAGGGGGCATCGATACGCAGTATTTT. Its translation is CASSRTGGIDTQYF.